Listed below are T cell receptor beta chains from one sample, sequenced in a study of CD8+ T cells in alopecia areata. TCRdb's table, derived via immunoSEQ multiplex PCR, lists solely in-frame clones and lacks some. Of about 70,000 clones detected, approximately 43% appear once; the ten largest clones hold about 17%. This sample comprised CD8+ T cells sorted from blood, obtained at week 0. The receptor source for this set is a human donor with alopecia areata. The CDR3 runs from the conserved cysteine through the conserved F or W. The order of the fields is CDR3 protein, CDR3 DNA, V gene, J gene, clone size, D gene. D genes are given only for firm matches. Size is stated for part of the rows, as once, few or many counts, or as a class when the clone is expanded.

CASSFLEPSPNEQFF	TGTGCCAGCAGCTTCCTAGAGCCTAGCCCCAATGAGCAGTTCTTC	TRBV7-9	TRBJ2-1	NA	NA
CASGDVFDGYTF	TGTGCCAGCGGGGATGTGTTTGATGGCTACACCTTC	TRBV27	TRBJ1-2	NA	NA
CASSLLGRNEQFF	TGTGCCAGCAGTTTATTAGGCAGGAATGAGCAGTTCTTC	TRBV27	TRBJ2-1	many	NA
CASSQDLAYEQYF	TGCGCCAGCAGCCAAGATCTAGCCTACGAGCAGTACTTC	TRBV4-1	TRBJ2-7	NA	NA
CASSQASTNIQPQHF	TGCGCCAGCAGCCAGGCCAGCACTAATATTCAGCCCCAGCATTTT	TRBV4-1	TRBJ1-5	NA	NA
CSVVLAGGMGEQFF	TGCAGCGTCGTACTAGCGGGAGGGATGGGTGAGCAGTTCTTC	TRBV29-1	TRBJ2-1	NA	TRBD2
CASSLGLPNRGSYTF	TGTGCCAGCAGCTTGGGGCTACCCAACAGGGGCAGCTACACCTTC	TRBV13	TRBJ1-2	NA	TRBD1
CSLKIPGATEAFF	TGCAGCCTAAAAATCCCGGGCGCCACTGAAGCTTTCTTT	TRBV29-1	TRBJ1-1	few	NA
CSVLRGYEQYF	TGCAGCGTCCTCAGGGGCTACGAGCAGTACTTC	TRBV29-1	TRBJ2-7	NA	NA
CASSFRGSAANEQFF	TGTGCCAGCAGTTTTCGCGGGAGTGCTGCCAATGAGCAGTTCTTC	TRBV27	TRBJ2-1	NA	TRBD2
CASGLEGGRGEQFF	TGTGCTAGTGGTTTGGAGGGCGGGAGGGGAGAGCAGTTCTTC	TRBV12-5	TRBJ2-1	few	TRBD2
CASSITGRYEQYF	TGTGCCAGCAGCATCACCGGGAGATACGAGCAGTACTTC	TRBV7-9	TRBJ2-7	NA	NA
CASSYFGGKAYEQYF	TGTGCCAGCAGTTACTTTGGGGGCAAGGCCTACGAGCAGTACTTC	TRBV6-5	TRBJ2-7	NA	NA
CSVVGGVSYEQYF	TGCAGCGTGGTCGGGGGGGTCTCCTACGAGCAGTACTTC	TRBV29-1	TRBJ2-7	few	TRBD2
CSVDLGRDYNEQFF	TGCAGCGTTGATTTGGGGCGGGACTACAATGAGCAGTTCTTC	TRBV29-1	TRBJ2-1	NA	NA
CASSEVRYEQYF	TGTGCCAGCAGTGAAGTTAGGTACGAGCAGTACTTC	TRBV2	TRBJ2-7	NA	NA
CASSSGTGLYEQYF	TGTGCCAGCAGCTCCGGGACGGGCCTCTACGAGCAGTACTTC	TRBV7-6	TRBJ2-7	few	NA
CASSVRTSGPYNEQFF	TGCGCCAGCAGCGTTCGGACTAGCGGCCCCTACAATGAGCAGTTCTTC	TRBV5-1	TRBJ2-1	once	TRBD2
CASSLGSGEQYF	TGTGCCAGCAGCTTAGGATCCGGGGAGCAGTACTTC	TRBV11-2	TRBJ2-7	NA	NA
CAINPGQGLDTQYF	TGTGCCATCAATCCGGGACAGGGTTTAGATACGCAGTATTTT	TRBV10-3	TRBJ2-3	few	TRBD1
CASSSPEAQHF	TGCGCCAGCAGCTCGCCTGAGGCCCAGCATTTT	TRBV5-1	TRBJ1-5	NA	NA
CASSGGTSREQYF	TGTGCCAGCAGTGGGGGCACATCCCGAGAGCAGTACTTC	TRBV2	TRBJ2-7	NA	NA
CAWSVGGSYEQYF	TGTGCCTGGAGTGTAGGAGGGTCCTACGAGCAGTACTTC	TRBV30	TRBJ2-7	NA	NA
CATLGTSGINEQFF	TGTGCCACCCTAGGGACTAGCGGGATCAATGAGCAGTTCTTC	TRBV10-3	TRBJ2-1	few	TRBD2
CASSVALRERGETQYF	TGTGCCAGCAGCGTAGCTCTGCGGGAGAGGGGAGAGACCCAGTACTTC	TRBV9	TRBJ2-5	once	TRBD2
CASSYRSAYEQYF	TGTGCCAGCAGTTACCGGTCCGCCTACGAGCAGTACTTC	TRBV6-6	TRBJ2-7	once	NA
CAWQGSTGTGEEVEQFF	TGTGCCTGGCAGGGGAGTACCGGGACTGGCGAGGAGGTTGAGCAGTTCTTC	TRBV30	TRBJ2-1	NA	NA
CASSQDRGRALNEQFF	TGCGCCAGCAGCCAAGATCGCGGGAGGGCCCTCAATGAGCAGTTCTTC	TRBV4-3	TRBJ2-1	many	TRBD2
CASSQWGQGHLEQYF	TGCGCCAGCAGCCAATGGGGACAGGGGCATCTCGAGCAGTACTTC	TRBV4-1	TRBJ2-7	NA	TRBD1
CASSELLSFIGQFF	TGTGCCAGCAGTGAATTATTATCGTTTATCGGGCAGTTCTTC	TRBV25-1	TRBJ2-1	NA	NA
CASSSQGPISGANVLTF	TGTGCCAGCAGCTCCCAGGGGCCCATCTCTGGGGCCAACGTCCTGACTTTC	TRBV7-8	TRBJ2-6	NA	NA
CASGLQDVRGEQFF	TGTGCTAGTGGCCTCCAGGACGTCCGGGGTGAGCAGTTCTTC	TRBV12-5	TRBJ2-1	once	NA
CASSSERPTTFSYEQYF	TGTGCCAGCAGCTCCGAGCGACCCACAACTTTCTCCTACGAGCAGTACTTC	TRBV7-9	TRBJ2-7	few	NA
CASSVVGVPQHF	TGTGCCAGCAGTGTTGTTGGGGTGCCCCAGCATTTT	TRBV5-6	TRBJ1-5	NA	NA
CAAPAYVNIQYF	TGCGCCGCTCCGGCTTACGTAAACATTCAGTACTTC	TRBV23-1	TRBJ2-4	NA	NA
CAWTRMGSGELFF	TGTGCCTGGACCCGAATGGGATCCGGGGAGCTGTTTTTT	TRBV30	TRBJ2-2	NA	NA
CSPRAGAYNEQFF	TGCAGCCCCCGCGCAGGGGCCTACAATGAGCAGTTCTTC	TRBV29-1	TRBJ2-1	few	NA
CASSYSRTGVEGEQYF	TGTGCCAGCAGTTACTCGAGGACAGGGGTAGAAGGCGAGCAGTACTTC	TRBV6-5	TRBJ2-7	few	TRBD1
CASSLGRQGTDTQYF	TGTGCCAGCAGCTTAGGTCGCCAGGGAACAGATACGCAGTATTTT	TRBV7-9	TRBJ2-3	NA	NA
CASRDGANVLTF	TGTGCCAGTAGGGATGGGGCCAACGTCCTGACTTTC	TRBV19	TRBJ2-6	NA	NA
CASSLSPGNSPLHF	TGTGCCAGCAGCTTATCCCCCGGAAATTCACCCCTCCACTTT	TRBV11-1	TRBJ1-6	NA	NA
CASSLEGPVDPTNYGYTF	TGTGCCAGCAGCTTAGAGGGGCCGGTGGACCCTACTAACTATGGCTACACCTTC	TRBV11-2	TRBJ1-2	NA	NA
CASSIDPQGAYNEQFF	TGTGCCAGTAGTATAGATCCACAGGGAGCCTACAATGAGCAGTTCTTC	TRBV19	TRBJ2-1	many	NA
CASSFRGVDFEQYF	TGTGCCAGCAGTTTCCGTGGTGTAGACTTCGAGCAGTACTTC	TRBV27	TRBJ2-7	NA	NA
CASSAQTGRNEKLFF	TGTGCCAGCAGCGCTCAGACAGGGCGGAATGAAAAACTGTTTTTT	TRBV9	TRBJ1-4	NA	TRBD1
CSVAGTGEAEGYTF	TGCAGCGTGGCTGGGACAGGTGAAGCTGAGGGCTACACCTTC	TRBV29-1	TRBJ1-2	NA	TRBD1
CASSYLELNTEAFF	TGTGCCAGCAGTTACCTTGAGCTGAACACTGAAGCTTTCTTT	TRBV6-5	TRBJ1-1	few	NA
CASSFQGSDEQYF	TGTGCCAGCAGTTTCCAGGGTAGCGACGAGCAGTACTTC	TRBV28	TRBJ2-7	NA	NA
CASRGARYNEQFF	TGTGCCTCCCGGGGGGCGCGCTACAATGAGCAGTTCTTC	TRBV6-5	TRBJ2-1	NA	NA
CASSVGSGGTQYF	TGTGCCAGCAGCGTAGGATCTGGTGGGACCCAGTACTTC	TRBV9	TRBJ2-5	few	NA
CSGATRLDEQFF	TGCAGCGGGGCTACTAGGTTGGATGAGCAGTTCTTC	TRBV29-1	TRBJ2-1	NA	NA
CASSFGQDYEQYF	TGTGCCAGCAGCTTCGGACAGGACTACGAGCAGTACTTC	TRBV7-3	TRBJ2-7	few	TRBD1
CASSSTDRPNTGELFF	TGTGCCAGCAGCTCAACGGACAGACCGAACACCGGGGAGCTGTTTTTT	TRBV7-6	TRBJ2-2	NA	NA
CVTGAAPTYNEQFF	TGTGTCACTGGGGCAGCCCCTACCTACAATGAGCAGTTCTTC	TRBV7-9	TRBJ2-1	NA	NA